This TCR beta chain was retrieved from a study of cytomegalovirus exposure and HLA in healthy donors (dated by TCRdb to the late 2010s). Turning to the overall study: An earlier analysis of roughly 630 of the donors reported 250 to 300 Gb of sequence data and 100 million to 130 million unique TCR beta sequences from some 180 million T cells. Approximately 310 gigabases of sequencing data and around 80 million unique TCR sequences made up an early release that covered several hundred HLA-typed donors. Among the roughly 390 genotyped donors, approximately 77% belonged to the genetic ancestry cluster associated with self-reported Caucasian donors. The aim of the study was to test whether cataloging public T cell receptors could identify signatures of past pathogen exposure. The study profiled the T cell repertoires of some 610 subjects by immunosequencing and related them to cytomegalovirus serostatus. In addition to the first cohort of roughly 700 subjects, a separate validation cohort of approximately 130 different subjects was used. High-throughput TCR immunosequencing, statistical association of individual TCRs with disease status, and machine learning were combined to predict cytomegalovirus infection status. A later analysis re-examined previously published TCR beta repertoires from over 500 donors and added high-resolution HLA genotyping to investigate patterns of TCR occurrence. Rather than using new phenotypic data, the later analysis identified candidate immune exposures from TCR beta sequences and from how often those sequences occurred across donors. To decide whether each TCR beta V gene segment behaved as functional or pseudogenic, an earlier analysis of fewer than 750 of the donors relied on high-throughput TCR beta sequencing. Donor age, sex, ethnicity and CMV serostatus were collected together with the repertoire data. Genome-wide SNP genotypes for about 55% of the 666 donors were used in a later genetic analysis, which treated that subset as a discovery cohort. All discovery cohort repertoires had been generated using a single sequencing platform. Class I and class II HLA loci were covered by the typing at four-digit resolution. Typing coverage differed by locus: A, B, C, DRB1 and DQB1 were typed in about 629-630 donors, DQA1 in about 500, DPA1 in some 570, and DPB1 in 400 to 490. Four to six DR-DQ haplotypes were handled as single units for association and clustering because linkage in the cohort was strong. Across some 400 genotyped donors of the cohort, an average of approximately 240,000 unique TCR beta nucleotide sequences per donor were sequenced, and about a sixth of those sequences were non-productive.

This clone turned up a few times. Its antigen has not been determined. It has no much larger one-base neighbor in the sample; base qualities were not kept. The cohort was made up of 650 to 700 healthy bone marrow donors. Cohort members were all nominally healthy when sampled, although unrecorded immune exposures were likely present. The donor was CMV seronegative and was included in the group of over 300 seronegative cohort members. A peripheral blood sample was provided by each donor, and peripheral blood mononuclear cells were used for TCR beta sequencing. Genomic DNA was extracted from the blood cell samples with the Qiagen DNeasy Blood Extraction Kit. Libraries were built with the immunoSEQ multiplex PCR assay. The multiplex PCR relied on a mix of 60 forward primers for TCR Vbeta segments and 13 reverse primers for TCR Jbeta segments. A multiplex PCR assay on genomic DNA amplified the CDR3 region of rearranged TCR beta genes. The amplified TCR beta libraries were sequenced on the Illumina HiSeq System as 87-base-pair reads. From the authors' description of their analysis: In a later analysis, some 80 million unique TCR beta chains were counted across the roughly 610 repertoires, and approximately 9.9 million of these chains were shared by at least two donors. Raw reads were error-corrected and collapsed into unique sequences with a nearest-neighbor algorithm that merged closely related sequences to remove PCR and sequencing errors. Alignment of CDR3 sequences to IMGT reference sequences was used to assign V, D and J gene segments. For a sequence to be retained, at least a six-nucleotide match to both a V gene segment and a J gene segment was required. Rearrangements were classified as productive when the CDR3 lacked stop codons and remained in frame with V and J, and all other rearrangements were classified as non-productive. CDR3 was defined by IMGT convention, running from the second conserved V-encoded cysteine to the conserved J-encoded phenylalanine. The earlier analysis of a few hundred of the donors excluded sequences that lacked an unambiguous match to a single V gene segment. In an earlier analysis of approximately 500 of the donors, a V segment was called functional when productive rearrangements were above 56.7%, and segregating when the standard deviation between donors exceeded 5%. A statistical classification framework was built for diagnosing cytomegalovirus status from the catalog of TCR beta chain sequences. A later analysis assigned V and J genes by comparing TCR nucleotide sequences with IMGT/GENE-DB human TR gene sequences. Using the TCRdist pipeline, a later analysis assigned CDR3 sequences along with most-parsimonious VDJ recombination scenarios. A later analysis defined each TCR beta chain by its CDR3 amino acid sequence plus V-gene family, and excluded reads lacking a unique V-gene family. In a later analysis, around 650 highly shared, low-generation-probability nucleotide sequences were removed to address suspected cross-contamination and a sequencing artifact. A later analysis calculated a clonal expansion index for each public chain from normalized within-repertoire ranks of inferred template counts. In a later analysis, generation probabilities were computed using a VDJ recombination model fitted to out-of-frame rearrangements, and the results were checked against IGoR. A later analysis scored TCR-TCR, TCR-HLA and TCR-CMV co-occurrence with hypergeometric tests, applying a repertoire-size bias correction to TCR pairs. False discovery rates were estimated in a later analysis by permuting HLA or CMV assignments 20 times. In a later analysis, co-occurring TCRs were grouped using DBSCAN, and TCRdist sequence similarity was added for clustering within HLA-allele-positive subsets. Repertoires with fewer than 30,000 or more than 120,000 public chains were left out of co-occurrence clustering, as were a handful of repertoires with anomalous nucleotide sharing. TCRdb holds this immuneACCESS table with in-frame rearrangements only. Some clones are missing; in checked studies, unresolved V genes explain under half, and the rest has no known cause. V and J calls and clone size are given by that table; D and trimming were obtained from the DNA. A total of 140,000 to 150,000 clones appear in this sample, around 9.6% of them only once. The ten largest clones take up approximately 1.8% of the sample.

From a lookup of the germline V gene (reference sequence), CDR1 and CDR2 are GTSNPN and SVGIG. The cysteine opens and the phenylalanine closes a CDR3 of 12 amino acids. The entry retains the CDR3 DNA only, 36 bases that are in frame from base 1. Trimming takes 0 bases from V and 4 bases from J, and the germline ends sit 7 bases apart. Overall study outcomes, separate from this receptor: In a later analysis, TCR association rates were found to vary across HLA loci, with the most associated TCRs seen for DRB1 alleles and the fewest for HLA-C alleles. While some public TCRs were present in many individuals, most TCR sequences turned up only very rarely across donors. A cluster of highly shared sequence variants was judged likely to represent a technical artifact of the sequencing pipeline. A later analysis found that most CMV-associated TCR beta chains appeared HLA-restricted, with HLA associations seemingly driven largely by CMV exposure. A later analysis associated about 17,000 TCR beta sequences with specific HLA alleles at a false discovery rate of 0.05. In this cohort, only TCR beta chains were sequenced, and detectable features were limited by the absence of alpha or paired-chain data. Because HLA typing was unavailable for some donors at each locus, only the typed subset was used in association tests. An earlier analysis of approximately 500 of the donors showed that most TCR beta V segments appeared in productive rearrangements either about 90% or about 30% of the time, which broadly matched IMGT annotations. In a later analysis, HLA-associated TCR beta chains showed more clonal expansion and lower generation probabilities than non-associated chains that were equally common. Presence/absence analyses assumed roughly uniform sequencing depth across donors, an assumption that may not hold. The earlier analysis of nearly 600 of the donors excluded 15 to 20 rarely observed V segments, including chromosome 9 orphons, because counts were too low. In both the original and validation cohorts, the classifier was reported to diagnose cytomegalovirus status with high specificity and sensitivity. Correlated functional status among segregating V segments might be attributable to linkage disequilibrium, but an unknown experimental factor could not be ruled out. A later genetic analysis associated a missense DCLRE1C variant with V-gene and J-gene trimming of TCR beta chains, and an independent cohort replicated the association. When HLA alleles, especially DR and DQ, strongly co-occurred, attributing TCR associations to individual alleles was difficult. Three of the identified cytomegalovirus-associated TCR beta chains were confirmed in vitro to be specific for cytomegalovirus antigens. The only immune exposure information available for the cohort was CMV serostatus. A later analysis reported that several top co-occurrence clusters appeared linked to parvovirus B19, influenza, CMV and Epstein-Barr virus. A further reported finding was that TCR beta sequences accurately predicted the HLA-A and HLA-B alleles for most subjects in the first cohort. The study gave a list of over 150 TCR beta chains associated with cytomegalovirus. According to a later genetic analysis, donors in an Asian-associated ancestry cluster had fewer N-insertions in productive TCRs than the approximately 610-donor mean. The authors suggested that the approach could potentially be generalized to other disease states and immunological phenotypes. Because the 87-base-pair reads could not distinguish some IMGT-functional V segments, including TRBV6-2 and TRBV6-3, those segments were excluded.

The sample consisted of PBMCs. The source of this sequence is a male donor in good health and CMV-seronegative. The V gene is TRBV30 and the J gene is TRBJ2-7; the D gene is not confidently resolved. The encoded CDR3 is CAWSVHPYEQYF. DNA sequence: TGTGCCTGGAGTGTACACCCGTACGAGCAGTACTTC.